The 25 T cell receptor beta chains presented below share a single source sample, sequenced in a study of blood T cells in healthy people across ages. A second roughly 7 to 12 cycle PCR used barcoded and J-beta primers. TCRdb analysed the 5' RACE reads with MiXCR anew, one entry per CDR3 protein. The sample shows about 700,000 distinct CDR3 sequences, less than 40% of them seen only once. Sequenced input: blood. The receptors come from a woman older than 75 in good health.

The CDR3 DNA is TGCAGCGTTGAAGAGGGAAGGGGAATAGGGGAAGCTTTCTTT. Amino acid sequence: CSVEEGRGIGEAFF. This chain joins TRBV29-1 and TRBJ1-1; TRBD1 is a possible D gene (5 bases). The CDR3 sequence is 14 residues long. Trimming cost V 0 bases and J 8 bases, with 16 bases left between them. Germline-derived CDR1 and CDR2 are SQVTM and ANQGSEA. The variable domain in full, with the rest retrieved from reference TRBV29-1 and TRBJ1-1, is SAVISQKPSRDICQRGTSLTIQCQVDSQVTMMFWYRQQPGQSLTLIATANQGSEATYESGFVIDKFPISRPNLTFSTLTVSNMSPEDSSIYLCSVEEGRGIGEAFFGQGTRLTVV.

J is TRBJ1-5 and V is TRBV20-1; D not resolved. This CDR3 is 13 amino acids long. CDR1 and CDR2 from the germline V gene are DFQATT and SNEGSKA (reference sequence). The germline V and J ends were trimmed by 1 base and 6 bases, with 10 bases remaining between them. CDR3 sequence (DNA): TGCAGTGCTAGAGGGGCGTTTGGTCAGCCCCAGCATTTT. It encodes CSARGAFGQPQHF.

This clonotype was found many times. The chain has TRBV7-8 and TRBJ2-5; TRBD1 agrees at 10 bases. There are 16 residues in the CDR3. V lost 5 bases, J lost 5 bases, and 11 bases stayed unmatched. Germline V CDR1 and CDR2: SGHVS, FQNEAQ. In DNA, the CDR3 is TGTGCCAGCAGCCCTAGACCTGGACAGGGGGAGGAGACCCAGTACTTC. This gives the protein CASSPRPGQGEETQYF.

About this clonotype itself: A read error may produce the germline difference seen at one junction end. The chain uses TRBV7-2 and TRBJ2-3; D unresolved. In germline, CDR1 is SGHTA, CDR2 FQGNSA. The CDR3 runs 11 residues. The CDR3 DNA follows: TGTGCCAGCAGCTCCGCAGATACGCGGTATTTT. It encodes CASSSADTRYF. Drawing the rest from reference TRBV7-2 and TRBJ2-3, the complete variable domain is GAGVSQSPSNKVTEKGKDVELRCDPISGHTALYWYRQSLGQGLEFLIYFQGNSAPDKSGLPSDRFSAERTGGSVSTLTIQRTQQEDSAVYLCASSSADTRYFGPGTRLTVL.

This clonotype was observed at least ten times. The DNA for the CDR3 is TGTGCCAGCAGTGAAACCCGGGGGCACGGGTACGAGCAGTACTTC. Translating gives CASSETRGHGYEQYF. The chain links TRBV6-1 to TRBJ2-7, with D perhaps being TRBD1 or TRBD2 (6 bases each). V was shortened by 2 bases and J by 4 bases, with 15 bases between the two germline ends. This CDR3 has 15 amino acids. Germline assignment: CDR1 MNHNS and CDR2 SASEGT.

This clonotype has a count of ten or more. The rearrangement joins TRBV28 to TRBJ2-5; a weak D match, TRBD2 (5 bases). The CDR3 is made up of 13 amino acids. Trimming took 6 bases from V and 3 from J, leaving 11 bases between them. Germline lookup yields CDR1 MDHEN and CDR2 SYDVKM. CDR3 in DNA: TGTGCCAGCAGAATAGGACTGGAAGAGACCCAGTACTTC. The encoded protein is CASRIGLEETQYF. The complete variable domain, with remaining parts taken from reference TRBV28 and TRBJ2-5, reads DVKVTQSSRYLVKRTGEKVFLECVQDMDHENMFWYRQDPGLGLRLIYFSYDVKMKEKGDIPEGYSVSREKKERFSLILESASTNQTSMYLCASRIGLEETQYFGPGTRLLVL.

This clonotype was counted many times. J is TRBJ2-5 and V is TRBV20-1; 7 bases match TRBD2. V lost 7 bases and J lost 7; bases outside the gene matches: 9. The CDR3 covers 12 residues. Per germline, CDR1 DFQATT and CDR2 SNEGSKA (reference sequence). Here the CDR3 reads CSGGIGGGTQYF. The CDR3 DNA is TGCAGTGGGGGGATCGGCGGGGGGACCCAGTACTTC.

This clonotype was detected many times. This rearrangement joins TRBV5-1 to TRBJ1-6; 7 bases are a match to TRBD1. Germline V CDR1 and CDR2: SGHRS, YFSETQ. Trimming took 4 bases from V and 6 from J; bases not matched to a gene: 7. This CDR3 has 15 amino acids. CDR3 sequence reads: CASSPFEGANSPLHF. The CDR3 DNA follows: TGCGCCAGCAGCCCTTTTGAGGGGGCTAATTCACCCCTCCACTTT.

This clonotype was seen repeatedly, ten times or more. The chain links TRBV5-1 to TRBJ2-5; no definite D call. V was trimmed by 4 bases and J by 5 bases, leaving 9 bases between them. The CDR3 runs to 12 residues. The germline CDR1 and CDR2 sequences are SGHRS and YFSETQ. This chain's CDR3 is CASSHGRETQYF. CDR3 DNA sequence: TGCGCCAGCAGCCACGGACGGGAGACCCAGTACTTC.

This clonotype occurred a few times. The chain links TRBV6-1 to TRBJ2-5; possibly TRBD1 for D (6 bases). The CDR3 totals 16 residues. Trimming removed 2 bases at V and 5 bases at J, with 18 bases between. Germline V gene data show CDR1 as MNHNS and CDR2 as SASEGT. CDR3 protein: CASSEFQGRIGETQYF. CDR3 sequence (DNA): TGTGCCAGCAGTGAATTTCAGGGGAGAATAGGGGAGACCCAGTACTTC.

V usage is TRBV12-3 or TRBV12-4 and J usage is TRBJ1-2, with 9 bases matching TRBD1. This CDR3 is 13 amino acids long. V dropped 5 bases and J dropped 8; count of bases not matched to a gene: 6. Here the CDR3 DNA reads TGTGCCAGCAGTCCGTCGGGACAGGGCGGCTACACCTTC. Its translation is CASSPSGQGGYTF.

This clonotype was picked up many times. The chain recombines TRBV11-2 with TRBJ2-5, with D uncertain. This CDR3 contains 14 residues. CDR1 SGHAT and CDR2 FQNNGV come from the germline V gene. V lost 1 base and J lost 4, with 10 bases in between. The CDR3 coding sequence is TGTGCCAGCAGCTTAGGGGTTAACCCAGAGACCCAGTACTTC. Its protein product is CASSLGVNPETQYF.

J is TRBJ1-1 and V is TRBV5-1, with D maybe TRBD1 (6 bases). The germline V gene has CDR1 SGHRS and CDR2 YFSETQ. V lost 0 bases to trimming and J lost 0 bases, with 15 bases between them. The CDR3 length is 17 residues. The CDR3 loop reads CASSLVRQAVMNTEAFF. DNA for the CDR3: TGCGCCAGCAGCTTGGTTCGACAGGCGGTCATGAACACTGAAGCTTTCTTT. Filled out from reference TRBV5-1 and TRBJ1-1, the complete variable domain reads KAGVTQTPRYLIKTRGQQVTLSCSPISGHRSVSWYQQTPGQGLQFLFEYFSETQRNKGNFPGRFSGRQFSNSRSEMNVSTLELGDSALYLCASSLVRQAVMNTEAFFGQGTRLTVV.

This clonotype was observed a handful of times. The CDR3: CASSADDGFRVGYTF. In nucleotides, the CDR3 is TGCGCCAGCAGCGCCGACGACGGCTTTCGGGTTGGCTACACCTTC. The chain has TRBV5-1 and TRBJ1-2; D not certain. CDR3 length equals 15 residues. Germline CDR1 SGHRS, CDR2 YFSETQ. V was cut by 4 bases and J by 7 bases, with 20 bases left in between.

This clonotype has a single count. The CDR3 loop reads CASSERHDTDTQYF. In nucleotides, the CDR3 is TGTGCCAGCAGTGAAAGACATGACACAGATACGCAGTATTTT. V gene TRBV6-1 combines with J gene TRBJ2-3, with no clear D. Germline V gene data show CDR1 as MNHNS and CDR2 as SASEGT. V lost 2 bases and J lost 2, with 8 bases in between. The CDR3 is made up of 14 amino acids.

This chain connects TRBV30 to TRBJ1-1, with 8 bases that match TRBD1. There are 11 residues in the CDR3. The germline gives CDR1 GTSNPN, CDR2 SVGIG (reference sequence). V lost 3 bases to trimming and J lost 10 bases; unmatched junction nucleotides: 4. CDR3 nucleotide sequence: TGTGCCTGGAGCCAGGGGGCGCGAGCTTTCTTT. Protein sequence: CAWSQGARAFF.

Note on this clonotype: It may be a read error: a sequence one base away is much more abundant. The chain carries TRBV27 and TRBJ2-5; no definite D call. The DNA matches TRBJ2-1 better at its end, which makes the J call doubtful. Germline lookup yields CDR1 MNHEY and CDR2 SMNVEV (reference sequence). The CDR3 has 15 residues. Here the CDR3 DNA reads TGTGCCAGCAGTTTACGTGGGATCGAATCAGAGACCCAGTTCTTC. This encodes CASSLRGIESETQFF.

This sequence joins TRBV7-8 and TRBJ2-1, with TRBD2 identical over 7 bases. Germline assignment: CDR1 SGHVS and CDR2 FQNEAQ. Germline trimming cut 1 base from V and 1 base from J; bases unmatched to any gene: 1. This CDR3 comprises 15 residues. In DNA form, the CDR3 reads TGTGCCAGCAGCTTAGGGACTAGGTCCTACAATGAGCAGTTCTTC. It codes for CASSLGTRSYNEQFF.

A word on this clonotype: A much larger clone differs from this one at a single base, so this may be a read error. J is TRBJ2-5 and V is TRBV20-1; tentatively, D is TRBD2 (5 bases). Germline CDR1 reads DFQATT; CDR2 reads SNEGSKA (reference sequence). The CDR3 contains 10 residues. CDR3 in DNA: TGCAGTACTAGAAACGGGACCCAGTACTTC. Translating it yields CSTRNGTQYF.

This clonotype was detected only a few times. V usage is TRBV30 and J usage is TRBJ2-7; D perhaps matches TRBD2 (6 bases). The germline gives CDR1 GTSNPN, CDR2 SVGIG (reference sequence). The CDR3 totals 13 residues. V shed 3 bases and J shed 3 bases, with 12 bases lying between them. The CDR3: CAWRLAGGYEQYF. The CDR3, as DNA: TGTGCCTGGAGACTAGCTGGTGGCTACGAGCAGTACTTC.

V and J are TRBV7-9 and TRBJ2-5; no firm D call. V lost 1 base and J lost 5, with 8 bases in between. CDR3 length: 13 amino acids. In germline, CDR1 is SEHNR, CDR2 FQNEAQ (reference sequence). The CDR3 here is CASSLETMETQYF. CDR3 nucleotide sequence: TGTGCCAGCAGCTTAGAAACGATGGAGACCCAGTACTTC. The whole variable domain, remainder taken from reference TRBV7-9 and TRBJ2-5, is DTGVSQNPRHKITKRGQNVTFRCDPISEHNRLYWYRQTLGQGPEFLTYFQNEAQLEKSRLLSDRFSAERPKGSFSTLEIQRTEQGDSAMYLCASSLETMETQYFGPGTRLLVL.

Note on this clonotype: At one boundary the junction diverges from the germline segment, which might be a read error. This chain links TRBV6-6 with TRBJ1-4; D might be TRBD1 (5 bases). Per the germline V gene, CDR1 is MNHNY and CDR2 is SVGAGI (reference sequence). CDR3 size: 14 residues. The CDR3 DNA is TGTGCCAACAGTTACGGAGGGGAAGGTGAAAAACTGTTTTTT. Amino acids: CANSYGGEGEKLFF.

Of note for this clonotype: A much larger clonotype is one base distant, so this may be a read error. In this CDR3 the conserved last residue, phenylalanine or tryptophan, is missing, so a read error is likely. The chain is built from TRBV12-3 or TRBV12-4 and TRBJ1-6; maybe TRBD1 (6 bases). The CDR3 has 17 residues. V was pared by 1 base and J by 6 bases, with 16 bases between. For the CDR3, the DNA is TGTGCCAGCAGTTTAGGCGCAGGGGAGGTCGGTAATTCACCCCTCCACTGT. Residues: CASSLGAGEVGNSPLHC.

This clonotype was found a few times. V is TRBV7-9 and J is TRBJ2-5; 16 nucleotides line up with TRBD2. V lost 4 bases to trimming and J lost 11 bases; unmatched junction nucleotides: 13. The germline CDR1 and CDR2 sequences are SEHNR and FQNEAQ (reference sequence). The CDR3 is 17 amino acids. The CDR3 DNA follows: TGTGCCAGCAGCTCAGCAGCGGGACTAGCGGGGGGGCGAGAGCAGTACTTC. This sequence encodes CASSSAAGLAGGREQYF.

This clonotype was seen many times. The chain uses TRBV5-1 and TRBJ2-3; TRBD1 matches 9 bases. V was pared by 3 bases and J by 4 bases, with 6 bases of the junction left unmatched. Germline V gene lookup returns CDR1 SGHRS and CDR2 YFSETQ. The CDR3 is 15 amino acids. The CDR3 spells CASSSAGTGSDTQYF. The DNA of the CDR3 is TGCGCCAGCAGCTCCGCCGGGACAGGGTCAGATACGCAGTATTTT.